This TCR beta chain was captured in a study of tumor-infiltrating lymphocytes in localized non-small cell lung cancer. Study overall: Resected tumor was paired with non-adjacent uninvolved lung from the same patient. Study results and caveats: Different pieces of the same tissue were used for each assay. Compared with uninvolved lung, tumors showed higher T cell infiltration by TCRbeta sequencing. IM1 and IM2 tumors showed no difference in T-cell fraction.

This CDR3 comprises 13 residues. Trimming took off 1 base at V and 10 bases at J, with 10 bases between the two ends. CDR1 is MGHRA, CDR2 YSYEKL, per germline. Of note for this clone: Its matching antigen is unknown.

The table came from immunoSEQ multiplex PCR; TCRdb's copy has only in-frame clones and leaves some out. The data hold some 17,000 clones, with around 84% observed a single time. Source material: uninvolved lung tissue not adjacent to the tumor. The genes are TRBV4-1 and TRBJ1-4; D is possibly TRBD1 (5 bases). This TCR was sampled from a human donor with non-small cell lung cancer. The CDR3 loop is CASSQVGPGKLFF. CDR3 bases: TGCGCCAGCAGCCAAGTGGGGCCGGGAAAACTGTTTTTT.